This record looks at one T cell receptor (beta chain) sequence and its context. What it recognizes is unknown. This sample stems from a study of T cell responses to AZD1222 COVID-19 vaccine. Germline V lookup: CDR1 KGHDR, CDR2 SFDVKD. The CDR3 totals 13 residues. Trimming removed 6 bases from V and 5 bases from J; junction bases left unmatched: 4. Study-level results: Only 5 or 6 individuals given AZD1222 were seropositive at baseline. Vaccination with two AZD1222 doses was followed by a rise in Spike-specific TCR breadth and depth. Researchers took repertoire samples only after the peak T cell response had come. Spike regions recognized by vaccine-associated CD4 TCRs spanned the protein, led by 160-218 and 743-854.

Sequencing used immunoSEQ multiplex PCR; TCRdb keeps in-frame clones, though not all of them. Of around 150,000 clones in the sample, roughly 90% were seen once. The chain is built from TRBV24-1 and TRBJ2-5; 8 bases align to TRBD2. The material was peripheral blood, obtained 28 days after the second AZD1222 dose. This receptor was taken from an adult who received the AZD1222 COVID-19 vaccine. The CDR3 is CATSTAGVETQYF. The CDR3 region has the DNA TGTGCCACCAGTACAGCGGGGGTGGAGACCCAGTACTTC.